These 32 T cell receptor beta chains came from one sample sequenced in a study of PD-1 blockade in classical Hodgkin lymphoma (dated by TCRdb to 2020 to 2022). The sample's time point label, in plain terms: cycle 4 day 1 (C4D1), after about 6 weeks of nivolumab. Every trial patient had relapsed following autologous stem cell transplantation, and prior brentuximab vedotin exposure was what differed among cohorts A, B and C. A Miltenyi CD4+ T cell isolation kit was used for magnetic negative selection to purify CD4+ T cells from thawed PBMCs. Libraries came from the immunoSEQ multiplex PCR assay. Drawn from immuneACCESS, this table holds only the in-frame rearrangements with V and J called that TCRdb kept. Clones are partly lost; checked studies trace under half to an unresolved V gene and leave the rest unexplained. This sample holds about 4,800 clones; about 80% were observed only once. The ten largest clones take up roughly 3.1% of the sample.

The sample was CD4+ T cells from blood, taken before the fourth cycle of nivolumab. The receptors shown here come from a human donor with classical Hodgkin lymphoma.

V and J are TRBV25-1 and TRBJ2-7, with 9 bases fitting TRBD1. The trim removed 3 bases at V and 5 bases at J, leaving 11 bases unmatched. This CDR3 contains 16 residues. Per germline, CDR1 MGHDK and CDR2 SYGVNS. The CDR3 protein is CASSDHRDRVRNEQYF. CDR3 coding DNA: TGTGCCAGCAGTGACCACCGGGACAGGGTTCGGAACGAGCAGTACTTC.

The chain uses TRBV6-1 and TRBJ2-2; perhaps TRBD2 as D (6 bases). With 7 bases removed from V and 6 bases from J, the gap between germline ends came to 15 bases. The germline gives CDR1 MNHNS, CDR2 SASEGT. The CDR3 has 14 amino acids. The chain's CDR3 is CASNKRAGSGELFF. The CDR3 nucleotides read TGTGCCAGCAATAAGCGGGCAGGGTCCGGGGAGCTGTTTTTT.

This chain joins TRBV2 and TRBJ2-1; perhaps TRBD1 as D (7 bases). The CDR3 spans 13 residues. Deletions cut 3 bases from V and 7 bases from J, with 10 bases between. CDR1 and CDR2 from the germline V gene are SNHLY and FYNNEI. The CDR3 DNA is TGTGCCAGCAGTGACCAGGGGGGAAATGAGCAGTTCTTC. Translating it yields CASSDQGGNEQFF.

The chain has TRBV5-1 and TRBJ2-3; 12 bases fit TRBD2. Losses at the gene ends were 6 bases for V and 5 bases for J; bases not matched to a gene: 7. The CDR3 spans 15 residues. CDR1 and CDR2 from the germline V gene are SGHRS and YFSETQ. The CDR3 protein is CASTLAGGPGDTQYF. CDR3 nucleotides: TGCGCCAGCACCCTAGCGGGGGGGCCGGGAGATACGCAGTATTTT. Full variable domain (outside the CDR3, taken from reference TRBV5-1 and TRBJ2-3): KAGVTQTPRYLIKTRGQQVTLSCSPISGHRSVSWYQQTPGQGLQFLFEYFSETQRNKGNFPGRFSGRQFSNSRSEMNVSTLELGDSALYLCASTLAGGPGDTQYFGPGTRLTVL.

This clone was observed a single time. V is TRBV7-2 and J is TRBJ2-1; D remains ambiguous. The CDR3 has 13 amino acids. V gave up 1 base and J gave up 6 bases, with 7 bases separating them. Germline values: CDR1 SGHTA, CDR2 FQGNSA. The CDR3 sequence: CASSLGFGNEQFF. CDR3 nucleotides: TGTGCCAGCAGCTTAGGTTTCGGCAATGAGCAGTTCTTC. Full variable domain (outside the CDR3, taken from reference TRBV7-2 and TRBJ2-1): GAGVSQSPSNKVTEKGKDVELRCDPISGHTALYWYRQSLGQGLEFLIYFQGNSAPDKSGLPSDRFSAERTGGSVSTLTIQRTQQEDSAVYLCASSLGFGNEQFFGPGTRLTVL.

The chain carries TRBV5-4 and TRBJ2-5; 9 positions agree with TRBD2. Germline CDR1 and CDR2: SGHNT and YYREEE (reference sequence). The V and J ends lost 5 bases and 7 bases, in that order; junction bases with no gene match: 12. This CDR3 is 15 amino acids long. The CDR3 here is CASRYLAGKDGTQYF. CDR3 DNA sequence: TGTGCCAGCAGATATCTAGCGGGAAAGGACGGGACCCAGTACTTC.

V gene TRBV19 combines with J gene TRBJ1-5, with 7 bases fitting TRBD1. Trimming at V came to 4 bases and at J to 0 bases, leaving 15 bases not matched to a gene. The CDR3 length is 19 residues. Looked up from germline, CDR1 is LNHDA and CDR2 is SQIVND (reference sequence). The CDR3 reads CASSTLYEQGRYSNQPQHF. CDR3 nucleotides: TGTGCCAGTAGTACCCTCTACGAACAGGGGCGGTATAGCAATCAGCCCCAGCATTTT.

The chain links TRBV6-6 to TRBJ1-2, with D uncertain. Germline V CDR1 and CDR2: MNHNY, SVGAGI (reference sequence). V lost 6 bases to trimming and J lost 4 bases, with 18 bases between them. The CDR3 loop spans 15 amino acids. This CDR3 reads CASSPDGSSGYGYTF. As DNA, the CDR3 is TGTGCCAGCAGCCCGGACGGATCTAGCGGCTATGGCTACACCTTC.

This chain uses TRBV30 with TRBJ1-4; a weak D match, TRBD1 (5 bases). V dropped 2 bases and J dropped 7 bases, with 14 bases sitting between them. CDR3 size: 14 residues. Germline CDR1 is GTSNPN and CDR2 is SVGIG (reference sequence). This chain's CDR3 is CAWSLGASSEKLFF. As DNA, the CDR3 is TGTGCCTGGAGTTTAGGGGCTAGTAGTGAAAAACTGTTTTTT.

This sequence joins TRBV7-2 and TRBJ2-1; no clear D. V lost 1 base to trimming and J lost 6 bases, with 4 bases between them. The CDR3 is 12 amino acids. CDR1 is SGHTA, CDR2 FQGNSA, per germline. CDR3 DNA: TGTGCCAGCAGCTTAGATATCAATGAGCAGTTCTTC. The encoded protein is CASSLDINEQFF.

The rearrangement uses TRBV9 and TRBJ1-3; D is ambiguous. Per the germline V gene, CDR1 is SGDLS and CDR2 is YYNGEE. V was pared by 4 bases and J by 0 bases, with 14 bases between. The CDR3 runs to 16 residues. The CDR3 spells CASSPKASSSGNTIYF. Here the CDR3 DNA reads TGTGCCAGCAGCCCCAAGGCCTCGAGCTCTGGAAACACCATATATTTT.

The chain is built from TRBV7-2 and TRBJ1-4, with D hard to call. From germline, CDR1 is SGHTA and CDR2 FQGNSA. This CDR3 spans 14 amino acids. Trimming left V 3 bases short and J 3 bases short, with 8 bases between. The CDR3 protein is CASSFRASNEKLFF. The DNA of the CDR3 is TGTGCCAGCAGCTTCCGGGCCTCTAATGAAAAACTGTTTTTT.

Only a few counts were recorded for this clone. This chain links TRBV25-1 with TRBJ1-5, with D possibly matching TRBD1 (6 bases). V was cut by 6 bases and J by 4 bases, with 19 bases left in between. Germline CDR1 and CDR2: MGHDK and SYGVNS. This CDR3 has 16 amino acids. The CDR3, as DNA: TGTGCCAGCAGCCCCACAGGGTACCGGTCAAATCAGCCCCAGCATTTT. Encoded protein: CASSPTGYRSNQPQHF.

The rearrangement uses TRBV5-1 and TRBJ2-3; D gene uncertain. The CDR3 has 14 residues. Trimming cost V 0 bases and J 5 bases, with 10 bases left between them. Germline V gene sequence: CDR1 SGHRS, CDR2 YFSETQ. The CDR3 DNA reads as TGCGCCAGCAGCTTGGACGGTAGAGGAGATACGCAGTATTTT. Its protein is CASSLDGRGDTQYF.

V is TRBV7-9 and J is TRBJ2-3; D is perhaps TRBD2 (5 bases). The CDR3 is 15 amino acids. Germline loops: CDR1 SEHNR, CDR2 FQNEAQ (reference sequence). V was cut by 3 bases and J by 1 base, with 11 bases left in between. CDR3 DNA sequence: TGTGCCAGCAGCTTGGTCGGGGAGCGCACAGATACGCAGTATTTT. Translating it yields CASSLVGERTDTQYF.

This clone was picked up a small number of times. For the CDR3, the DNA is TGTGCCAGCAGCCCCAGGGGCAGAGGCTCCTACGAGCAGTACTTC. Translating it yields CASSPRGRGSYEQYF. The chain combines TRBV7-9 with TRBJ2-7, with a tentative D call TRBD1 (6 bases). Trimming removed 5 bases at V and 0 bases at J, with 14 bases between. The CDR3 extends over 15 amino acids. Germline values: CDR1 SEHNR, CDR2 FQNEAQ (reference sequence).

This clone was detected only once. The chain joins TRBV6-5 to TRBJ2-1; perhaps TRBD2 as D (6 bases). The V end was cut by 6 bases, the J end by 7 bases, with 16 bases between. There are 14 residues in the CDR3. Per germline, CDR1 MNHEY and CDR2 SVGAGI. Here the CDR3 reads CASRLGAGLNEQFF. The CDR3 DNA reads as TGTGCCAGCAGACTCGGCGCGGGGTTGAATGAGCAGTTCTTC.

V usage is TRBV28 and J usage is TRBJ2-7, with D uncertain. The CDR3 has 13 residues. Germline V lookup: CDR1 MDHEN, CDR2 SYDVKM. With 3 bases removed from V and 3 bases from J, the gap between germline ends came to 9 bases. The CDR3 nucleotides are TGTGCCAGCAGTTTGATAGGGCTCTACGAGCAGTACTTC. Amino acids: CASSLIGLYEQYF.

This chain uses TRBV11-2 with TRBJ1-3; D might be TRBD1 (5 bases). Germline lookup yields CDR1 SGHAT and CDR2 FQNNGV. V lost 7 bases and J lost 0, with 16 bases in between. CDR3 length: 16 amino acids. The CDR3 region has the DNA TGTGCCAGCAACCTGGGGGTCCGGAGCTCTGGAAACACCATATATTTT. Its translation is CASNLGVRSSGNTIYF.

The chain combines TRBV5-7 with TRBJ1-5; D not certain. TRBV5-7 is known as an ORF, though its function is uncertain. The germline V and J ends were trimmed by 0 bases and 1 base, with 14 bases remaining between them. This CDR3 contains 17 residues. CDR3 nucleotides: TGTGCCAGCAGCTTGGCCAAGTGGAGGGTAAGCAATCAGCCCCAGCATTTT. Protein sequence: CASSLAKWRVSNQPQHF.

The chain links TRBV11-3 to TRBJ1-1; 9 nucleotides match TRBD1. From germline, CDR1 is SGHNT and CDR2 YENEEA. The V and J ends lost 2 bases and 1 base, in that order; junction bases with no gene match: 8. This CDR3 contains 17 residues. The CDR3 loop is CASSLTGQGRKNTEAFF. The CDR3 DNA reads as TGTGCCAGCAGCTTAACGGGACAGGGACGTAAGAACACTGAAGCTTTCTTT. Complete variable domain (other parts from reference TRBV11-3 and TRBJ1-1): EAGVVQSPRYKIIEKKQPVAFWCNPISGHNTLYWYLQNLGQGPELLIRYENEEAVDDSQLPKDRFSAERLKGVDSTLKIQPAELGDSAVYLCASSLTGQGRKNTEAFFGQGTRLTVV.

The CDR3 DNA reads as TGTGCCAGCAGTTTGGGGTCGGGTCTCTCTGGAAACACCATATATTTT. Translating gives CASSLGSGLSGNTIYF. This chain uses TRBV28 with TRBJ1-3; D is unresolved. The CDR3 has 16 amino acids. V lost 3 bases, J lost 0 bases, and 12 bases lay in between. Germline V gene data show CDR1 as MDHEN and CDR2 as SYDVKM. The full variable domain, its missing parts supplied by reference TRBV28 and TRBJ1-3, is DVKVTQSSRYLVKRTGEKVFLECVQDMDHENMFWYRQDPGLGLRLIYFSYDVKMKEKGDIPEGYSVSREKKERFSLILESASTNQTSMYLCASSLGSGLSGNTIYFGEGSWLTVV.

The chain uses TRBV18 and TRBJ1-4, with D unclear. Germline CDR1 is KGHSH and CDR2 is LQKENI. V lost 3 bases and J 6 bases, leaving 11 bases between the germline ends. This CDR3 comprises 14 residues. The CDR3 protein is CASSPNSRYEKLFF. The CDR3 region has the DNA TGTGCCAGCTCACCTAACAGTCGCTATGAAAAACTGTTTTTT.

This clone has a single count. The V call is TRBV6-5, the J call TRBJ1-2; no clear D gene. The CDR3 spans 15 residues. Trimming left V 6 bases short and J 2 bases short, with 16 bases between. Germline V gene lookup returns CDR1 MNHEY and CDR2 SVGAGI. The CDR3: CASSFDGTKNYGYTF. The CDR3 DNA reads TGTGCCAGCAGCTTCGACGGAACCAAGAACTATGGCTACACCTTC.

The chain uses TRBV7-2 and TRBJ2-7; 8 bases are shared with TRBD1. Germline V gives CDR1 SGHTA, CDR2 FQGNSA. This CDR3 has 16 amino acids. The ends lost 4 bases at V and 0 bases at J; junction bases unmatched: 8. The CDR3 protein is CASSSGYGTGSYEQYF. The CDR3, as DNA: TGTGCCAGCAGCTCAGGGTATGGGACAGGCTCCTACGAGCAGTACTTC.

The CDR3 bases are TGTGCCAGCAGTTTAATGGGGGGCCAAGGCTACACCTTC. It specifies CASSLMGGQGYTF. The chain recombines TRBV28 with TRBJ1-2; D possibly corresponds to TRBD1 (6 bases). The CDR3 runs 13 residues. V lost 2 bases to trimming and J lost 8 bases, with 12 bases between them. Per the germline V gene, CDR1 is MDHEN and CDR2 is SYDVKM.

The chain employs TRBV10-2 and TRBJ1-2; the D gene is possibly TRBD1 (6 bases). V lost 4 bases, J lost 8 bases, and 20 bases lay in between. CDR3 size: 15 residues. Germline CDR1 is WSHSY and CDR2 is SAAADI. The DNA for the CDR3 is TGCGCCAGCAGTGGATGGAGTGCAGGGGCTGGGGGCTACACCTTC. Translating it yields CASSGWSAGAGGYTF.

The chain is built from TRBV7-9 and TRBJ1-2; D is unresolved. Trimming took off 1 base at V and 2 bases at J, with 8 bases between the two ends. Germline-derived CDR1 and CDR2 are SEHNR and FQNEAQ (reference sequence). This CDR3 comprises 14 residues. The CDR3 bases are TGTGCCAGCAGCTTAGGGCGGCAGAACTATGGCTACACCTTC. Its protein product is CASSLGRQNYGYTF.

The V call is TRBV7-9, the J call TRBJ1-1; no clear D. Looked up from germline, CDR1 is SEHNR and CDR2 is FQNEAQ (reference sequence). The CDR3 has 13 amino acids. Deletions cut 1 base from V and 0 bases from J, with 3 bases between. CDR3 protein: CASSLDMNTEAFF. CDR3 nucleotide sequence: TGTGCCAGCAGCTTAGACATGAACACTGAAGCTTTCTTT.

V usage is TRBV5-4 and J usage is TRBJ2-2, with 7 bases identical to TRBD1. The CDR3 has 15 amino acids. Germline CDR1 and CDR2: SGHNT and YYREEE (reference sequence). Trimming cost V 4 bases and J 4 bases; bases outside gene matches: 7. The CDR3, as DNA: TGTGCCAGCAGCCCGGGGACAGTTGGCACCGGGGAGCTGTTTTTT. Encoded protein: CASSPGTVGTGELFF.

CDR3 sequence (DNA): TGCGCCAGCAGCTTCGGGTATAGCAATCAGCCCCAGCATTTT. The encoded protein is CASSFGYSNQPQHF. The chain recombines TRBV4-1 with TRBJ1-5; D gene unclear. With 5 bases removed from V and 0 bases from J, the gap between germline ends came to 8 bases. The CDR3 sequence is 14 residues long. CDR1 MGHRA and CDR2 YSYEKL come from the germline V gene.

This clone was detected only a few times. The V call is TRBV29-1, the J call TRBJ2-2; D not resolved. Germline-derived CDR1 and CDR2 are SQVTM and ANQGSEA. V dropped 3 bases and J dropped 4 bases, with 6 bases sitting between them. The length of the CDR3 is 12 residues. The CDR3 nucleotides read TGCAGCGTTGATTCATCCACCGGGGAGCTGTTTTTT. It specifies CSVDSSTGELFF.